Each of the 4 T cell receptor beta chains below was sequenced from the same sample in a study of T cell responses to AZD1222 COVID-19 vaccine. Clones were sequenced by immunoSEQ multiplex PCR, and TCRdb holds only the in-frame ones, with some missing. The repertoire holds about 100,000 clones, with about 86% as singletons. The sequences come from peripheral blood, collected on day 0 of AZD1222 vaccination. The source of these receptors is an adult in good health.

The sample holds one count of this clone. The CDR3 spells CASSLGISGSAETQYF. The CDR3 DNA reads as TGTGCCAGCAGCTTAGGGATTAGCGGGTCCGCTGAGACCCAGTACTTC. The V call is TRBV7-3, the J call TRBJ2-5, with 7 bases identical to TRBD2. The V gene's germline CDR1 is SGHTA and CDR2 FQGTGA. The CDR3 contains 16 residues. V lost 2 bases to trimming and J lost 5 bases; unmatched junction nucleotides: 11.

The rearrangement joins TRBV15 to TRBJ2-3, with 8 bases identical to TRBD2. Per the germline V gene, CDR1 is LNHNV and CDR2 is YYDKDF (reference sequence). V lost 0 bases, J lost 2 bases, and 13 bases stayed unmatched. The CDR3 totals 19 residues. The CDR3 sequence is CATSRDLSSGGPDTDTQYF. The CDR3 DNA reads as TGTGCCACCAGCAGAGATTTGTCGTCGGGGGGGCCGGACACAGATACGCAGTATTTT.

The V and J genes are TRBV11-2 and TRBJ2-5; D may be TRBD2 (5 bases). V was shortened by 7 bases and J by 5 bases, with 14 bases between the two germline ends. CDR1 SGHAT and CDR2 FQNNGV come from the germline V gene. The CDR3 runs to 13 residues. CDR3 DNA: TGTGCCAGCACCAGATCCGGGATGGAGACCCAGTACTTC. It is translated as CASTRSGMETQYF.

The chain recombines TRBV6-6 with TRBJ1-4, with no clear D. CDR3 length equals 14 residues. Trimming took off 6 bases at V and 8 bases at J, with 16 bases between the two ends. Germline CDR1 MNHNY, CDR2 SVGAGI (reference sequence). The DNA of the CDR3 is TGTGCCAGCAGGGCCGGGTCTGGTCGGGAAAAACTGTTTTTT. Translating gives CASRAGSGREKLFF.